The T cell receptor (beta chain) under discussion was sequenced for a study of T cell repertoires in cytomegalovirus infection. Findings of the study overall: Clonotypes of TCR beta that were HLA-C-restricted and CMV-specific dominated the ex vivo response.

Trimming stripped 5 bases from V and 3 bases from J, with 14 bases between. This CDR3 contains 15 residues. Germline values: CDR1 SGHVS, CDR2 FQNEAQ. TCRdb fed the reads into MiXCR, producing one record per CDR3 protein. The sample has hundreds of thousands of distinct CDR3 sequences; roughly 34% are singletons. This clonotype was observed a few times. Its antigen is not known. This TCR came from a human donor in good health (CMV status not recorded). Some clones in this sample may be carry-over from other donors' samples. Sample: cultured PBMCs, taken from culture after CMV antigen stimulation. The chain recombines TRBV7-8 with TRBJ1-5, with D uncertain. In DNA, the CDR3 is TGTGCCAGCAGCCTACGGAACAGCGTCAATCAGCCCCAGCATTTT. Translating it yields CASSLRNSVNQPQHF.